The rows below give T cell receptor beta chains drawn from one sample of a study of blood T cell repertoires in COVID-19. TCRdb's copy holds only in-frame clones and misses some; the assay was immunoSEQ multiplex PCR. Seen here are 200,000 to 300,000 clones, 70% to 90% observed once, and the top ten hold approximately 9%. The sample taken for sequencing was PBMCs or T cells enriched from blood (not recorded which). These receptors came from a woman aged 45-65 years with acute COVID-19. Each CDR3 is given with its conserved first and last residue. Each record gives: clone size, J gene, V gene, D gene, CDR3 protein, CDR3 DNA. D genes are given only for firm matches. The size of a clone is reported for some rows only, either as once, few or many, or as a class for expanded clones.

NA TRBJ1-1 TRBV9 NA CASREAQGIEAFF TGTGCCAGCAGAGAAGCACAGGGCATCGAAGCTTTCTTT
NA TRBJ1-1 TRBV9 TRBD1 CASSASVTGSISTTEAFF TGTGCCAGCAGCGCCTCGGTGACAGGGTCGATTTCTACCACTGAAGCTTTCTTT
NA TRBJ1-1 TRBV6-5 NA CASNWTEAFF TGTGCCAGCAACTGGACTGAAGCTTTCTTT
NA TRBJ2-2 TRBV18 TRBD2 CASSPRASGQGELFF TGTGCCAGCTCACCAAGGGCTAGCGGCCAAGGGGAGCTGTTTTTT
NA TRBJ1-1 TRBV6-5 NA CASNKPRDVTEAFF TGTGCCAGCAACAAACCCAGGGATGTGACTGAAGCTTTCTTT
once TRBJ1-1 TRBV7-9 TRBD1 CASSLAYGTGDPDTEAFF TGTGCCAGCAGCTTAGCGTATGGGACAGGGGACCCGGACACTGAAGCTTTCTTT
NA TRBJ2-2 TRBV7-2 NA CASSNGQTNTGELFF TGTGCCAGCAGCAATGGACAGACGAACACCGGGGAGCTGTTTTTT
NA TRBJ2-7 TRBV6-2/TRBV6-3 NA CASSYASYEQYF TGTGCCAGCAGTTATGCGTCCTACGAGCAGTACTTC
NA TRBJ1-1 TRBV5-4 NA CASSRRGNTEAFF TGTGCCAGCAGCAGGCGGGGGAACACTGAAGCTTTCTTT
once TRBJ1-6 TRBV6-1 NA CASSASGDSYNSPLHF TGTGCCAGCAGTGCCTCAGGGGACTCCTATAATTCACCCCTCCACTTT
NA TRBJ2-7 TRBV7-2 TRBD2 CASSTTSGGTYEQYF TGTGCCAGCAGCACCACTAGCGGGGGGACCTACGAGCAGTACTTC
NA TRBJ1-3 TRBV23-1 NA CASSQRGPLENTIYF TGCGCCAGCAGTCAACGAGGGCCTCTCGAAAACACCATATATTTT
NA TRBJ2-5 TRBV20-1 TRBD2 CSASPPGLASGTQYF TGCAGTGCTAGTCCCCCGGGACTAGCATCTGGGACCCAGTACTTC
NA TRBJ1-2 TRBV13 NA CASSSHTGNYGYTF TGTGCCAGCAGCTCCCATACCGGGAACTATGGCTACACCTTC
once TRBJ2-7 TRBV5-1 NA CASSEAYEQYF TGCGCCAGCAGCGAGGCCTACGAGCAGTACTTC
NA TRBJ1-6 TRBV5-6 NA CASSRDTTANSPLHF TGTGCCAGCAGCCGAGACACGACAGCCAATTCACCCCTCCACTTT
NA TRBJ2-2 TRBV7-9 NA CASSSRQRGTGELFF TGTGCCAGCAGCTCAAGGCAGCGCGGGACCGGGGAGCTGTTTTTT
NA TRBJ1-2 TRBV13 NA CASSLTGYGYTF TGTGCCAGCAGCTTAACGGGGTACGGCTACACCTTC
NA TRBJ2-1 TRBV5-4 TRBD2 CASSPSGGNYNEQFF TGTGCCAGCAGTCCTAGCGGGGGAAACTACAATGAGCAGTTCTTC
NA TRBJ1-1 TRBV11-2 NA CASSGRAVNTEAFF TGTGCCAGCAGCGGACGAGCGGTGAACACTGAAGCTTTCTTT
NA TRBJ2-3 TRBV3-1/TRBV3-2 TRBD2 CASSPWRGGTDTQYF TGTGCCAGCAGCCCCTGGCGGGGGGGCACAGATACGCAGTATTTT
NA TRBJ1-2 TRBV12-5 NA CASGLNSLRYTF TGTGCTAGTGGTTTGAACAGCTTGCGCTACACCTTC
NA TRBJ2-7 TRBV7-2 TRBD1 CASSRGTGPYEQYF TGTGCCAGCAGCCGCGGGACAGGCCCCTACGAGCAGTACTTC
NA TRBJ1-2 TRBV5-6 TRBD1 CASSTDRAFAF TGTGCCAGCAGTACGGACAGGGCTTTTGCCTTC
NA TRBJ1-4 TRBV12-3/TRBV12-4 NA CASSSENEKLFF TGTGCCAGCAGTTCAGAAAATGAAAAACTGTTTTTT
few TRBJ1-5 TRBV4-1 NA CASSQVTDSNQPQHF TGCGCCAGCAGCCAAGTGACAGATAGCAATCAGCCCCAGCATTTT
NA TRBJ1-2 TRBV7-2 NA CASSIQDSLDGYTF TGTGCCAGCAGCATACAGGACAGCCTGGACGGCTACACCTTC
NA TRBJ2-3 TRBV6-2/TRBV6-3 NA CASSYSPSLDTQYF TGTGCCAGCAGTTACTCCCCTTCTTTAGATACGCAGTATTTT
NA TRBJ2-1 TRBV7-2 NA CASSPRLGPEGEQFF TGTGCCAGCAGCCCTAGGTTGGGGCCGGAGGGTGAGCAGTTCTTC
NA TRBJ1-2 TRBV4-3 NA CASSQGRGGIHGYTF TGCGCCAGCAGCCAAGGACGGGGAGGAATCCATGGCTACACCTTC
NA TRBJ2-5 TRBV3-1/TRBV3-2 TRBD2 CASSQDGLSGETQYF TGTGCCAGCAGCCAAGACGGACTTAGCGGGGAGACCCAGTACTTC
NA TRBJ1-5 TRBV7-2 TRBD1 CASSQIQGAGNQPQHF TGTGCCAGCAGCCAGATACAGGGGGCGGGCAATCAGCCCCAGCATTTT
NA TRBJ1-1 TRBV19 NA CASMIRGQLNTEAFF TGTGCCAGTATGATCCGCGGGCAGCTGAACACTGAAGCTTTCTTT
once TRBJ1-4 TRBV4-2 TRBD1 CASSQGVTQGVLFF TGTGCCAGCAGCCAAGGGGTTACACAGGGGGTTCTGTTTTTT
few TRBJ2-7 TRBV4-3 NA CASSQDVRISYEQYF TGCGCCAGCAGCCAAGATGTGCGGATCTCCTACGAGCAGTACTTC
NA TRBJ1-5 TRBV30 TRBD1 CAWTRTGYEPQHF TGTGCCTGGACCCGGACAGGGTATGAGCCCCAGCATTTT
NA TRBJ1-1 TRBV19 NA CASFSRGGRGTEAFF TGTGCCAGTTTTTCCCGGGGGGGGAGAGGCACTGAAGCTTTCTTT
NA TRBJ2-3 TRBV10-3 NA CAITLQLEDTQYF TGTGCCATCACCCTGCAACTTGAGGATACGCAGTATTTT
few TRBJ1-2 TRBV29-1 TRBD1 CSVAIGTDYGYTF TGCAGCGTTGCTATTGGGACAGACTATGGCTACACCTTC
NA TRBJ1-2 TRBV10-3 TRBD1 CAIRTGGDNGYTF TGTGCCATCAGGACAGGGGGCGACAATGGCTACACCTTC
few TRBJ2-7 TRBV29-1 TRBD1 CSVEGWVGTGISYEQYF TGCAGCGTTGAAGGGTGGGTCGGGACAGGAATCTCCTACGAGCAGTACTTC
once TRBJ1-4 TRBV2 NA CASTLRGTYGEKLFF TGTGCCAGCACACTAAGGGGGACCTATGGTGAAAAACTGTTTTTT
NA TRBJ2-3 TRBV7-7 TRBD1 CASSAMTGSPDTQYF TGTGCCAGCAGCGCAATGACAGGGTCACCAGATACGCAGTATTTT
few TRBJ1-6 TRBV19 TRBD1 CASSIGGTADSPLHF TGTGCCAGTAGTATTGGGGGGACAGCCGATTCACCCCTCCACTTT
NA TRBJ1-3 TRBV30 NA CAWSLFSGNTIYF TGTGCCTGGAGTCTATTCTCTGGAAACACCATATATTTT
NA TRBJ1-1 TRBV3-1/TRBV3-2 TRBD1 CASSTGQGGGTEAFF TGTGCCAGCAGCACAGGACAGGGAGGAGGGACTGAAGCTTTCTTT
few TRBJ2-7 TRBV19 TRBD2 CASSIRTSGGYEQYF TGTGCCAGTAGTATCCGGACTAGCGGGGGTTACGAGCAGTACTTC
NA TRBJ2-3 TRBV4-1 TRBD2 CASSQVNSVLAGGTDTQYF TGCGCCAGCAGCCAAGTAAATTCCGTACTAGCGGGGGGCACAGATACGCAGTATTTT
NA TRBJ1-2 TRBV6-5 NA CASSLTGLYGYTF TGTGCCAGCAGTTTGACAGGTCTCTATGGCTACACCTTC
NA TRBJ1-1 TRBV3-1/TRBV3-2 TRBD1 CASSHLGGGPGQGTEAFF TGTGCCAGCAGCCATCTCGGCGGAGGGCCGGGACAGGGCACTGAAGCTTTCTTT
NA TRBJ1-2 TRBV10-3 TRBD1 CAIRTGSNYGYTF TGTGCCATCCGGACAGGTTCTAACTATGGCTACACCTTC
NA TRBJ1-6 TRBV3-1/TRBV3-2 NA CASSQAGGHYNSPLHF TGTGCCAGCAGCCAAGCCGGGGGTCATTATAATTCACCCCTCCACTTT
NA TRBJ1-1 TRBV19 NA CASSIVAGLTVSTEAFF TGTGCCAGTAGTATAGTCGCAGGGCTTACCGTAAGCACTGAAGCTTTCTTT
NA TRBJ2-3 TRBV2 NA CASSVRGGQGDTQYF TGTGCCAGCAGTGTTAGGGGGGGGCAGGGAGATACGCAGTATTTT
NA TRBJ2-7 TRBV6-5 TRBD1 CASSRGPTYEQYF TGTGCCAGCAGTAGGGGGCCCACCTACGAGCAGTACTTC
NA TRBJ1-1 TRBV6-5 NA CASSYSIPGNTEAFF TGTGCCAGCAGTTACTCGATCCCGGGGAACACTGAAGCTTTCTTT
NA TRBJ2-3 TRBV11-2 NA CASSGRTAFTDTQYF TGTGCCAGCAGCGGAAGGACAGCCTTCACAGATACGCAGTATTTT
NA TRBJ1-2 TRBV5-4 NA CASSLEVSGRGYTF TGTGCCAGCAGCTTGGAGGTCTCCGGGAGGGGCTACACCTTC